The clone carrying this T cell receptor (beta chain) was found a few times. These data belong to a study of blood T cells in healthy people across ages. The CDR3 covers 16 residues. V lost 1 base and J lost 2, with 9 bases in between. Germline assignment: CDR1 SGHTA and CDR2 FQGTGA. The use of a sample-barcoded 5' primer and a J-beta primer mix characterized a second PCR of about 6 to 11 cycles. One entry per CDR3 protein results from TCRdb running MiXCR on the 5' RACE reads. The sample contains hundreds of thousands of distinct CDR3 sequences, about 20% of which appear only once. This receptor was obtained from a man between 65 and 85 years old in good health. Source material: blood. The rearrangement joins TRBV7-3 to TRBJ2-6; D might be TRBD1 (5 bases). As DNA, the CDR3 is TGTGCCAGCAGCTTAAGGGGCAGGGCTGGGGCCAACGTCCTGACTTTC. Translating gives CASSLRGRAGANVLTF.